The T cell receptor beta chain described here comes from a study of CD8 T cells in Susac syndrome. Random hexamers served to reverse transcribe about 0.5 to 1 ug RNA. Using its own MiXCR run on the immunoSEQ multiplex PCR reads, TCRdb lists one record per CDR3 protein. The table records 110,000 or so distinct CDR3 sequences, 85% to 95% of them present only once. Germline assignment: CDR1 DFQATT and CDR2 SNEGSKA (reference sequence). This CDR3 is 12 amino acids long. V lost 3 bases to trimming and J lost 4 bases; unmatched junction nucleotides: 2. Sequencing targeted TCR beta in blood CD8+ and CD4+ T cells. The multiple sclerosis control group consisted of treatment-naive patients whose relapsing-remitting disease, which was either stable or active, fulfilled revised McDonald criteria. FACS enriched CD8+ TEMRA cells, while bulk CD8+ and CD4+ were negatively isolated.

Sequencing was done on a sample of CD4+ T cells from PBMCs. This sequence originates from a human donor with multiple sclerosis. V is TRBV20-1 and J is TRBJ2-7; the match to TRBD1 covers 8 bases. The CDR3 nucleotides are TGCAGTGCTAGGGACAGGGAGTACGAGCAGTACTTC. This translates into CSARDREYEQYF.